The clone carrying this T cell receptor (beta chain) was seen many times. Its target is not known. A sample-barcoded 5' primer and a J-beta primer mix were used in a second PCR of roughly 6 to 11 cycles. One entry per CDR3 protein results from TCRdb running MiXCR on the 5' RACE reads. The repertoire holds approximately 680,000 distinct CDR3 sequences, with 32% as singletons. All donors came from Russia, were Caucasian and healthy, and spanned ages roughly 6 to 95. The data derive from a study of blood T cells in healthy people across ages. The wider study: About one barcoded beta molecule was captured per two T cells (by template switching).

Study results and limitations: Whereas aged donors had fewer naive CD4+ cells, long-lived donors had more of them and higher diversity. It was held that diversity estimates obtained from one million T cells represented underestimates.

CDR1 is KGHSH and CDR2 is LQKENI in the germline V gene. The ends were cut back, 0 bases at V and 9 bases at J, with 12 bases in the middle. The CDR3 is 13 residues long. The sequence came from a woman older than 75 in good health. The rearrangement uses TRBV18 and TRBJ2-7, with D maybe TRBD1 (5 bases). Sequencing was done on a sample of blood. The CDR3 sequence is CASSPPGQNMQYF. The CDR3 DNA follows: TGTGCCAGCTCACCACCGGGGCAGAATATGCAGTACTTC.